This TCR beta chain is from a study of shared clonotypes between healthy human individuals. Donors, without exception, were Caucasian adults residing in Nashville, Tennessee. Division of CD4+ cells produced a CD45RA+ naive subset and a CD45RA-negative memory subset. At deep level, the assay was performed. Per sorted-subset replicate PCR, input was 200 to 250 ng DNA, representing tens of thousands of T cell genomes. Profiling relied on immunoSEQ multiplex PCR, and the TCRdb table lists in-frame clones only, not all of them. The sample carries around 2,000,000 clones, roughly 95% recorded once. Between the trimmed V and J ends, which lost 1 base and 5 bases, there was a span of 9 bases. The germline V gene encodes CDR1 SGHRS and CDR2 YFSETQ. The CDR3 consists of 13 residues.

V and J are TRBV5-1 and TRBJ2-5; D is uncertain. The sequencing sample was made of naive CD4+ T cells sorted from blood. Subset: CD45RA+ positively selected. The source is a man aged 18 to 30 in good health. In DNA, the CDR3 is TGCGCCAGCAGCTTGACGCGGACGGAGACCCAGTACTTC. Its translation: CASSLTRTETQYF. Supplemented by reference TRBV5-1 and TRBJ2-5, the full variable domain reads KAGVTQTPRYLIKTRGQQVTLSCSPISGHRSVSWYQQTPGQGLQFLFEYFSETQRNKGNFPGRFSGRQFSNSRSEMNVSTLELGDSALYLCASSLTRTETQYFGPGTRLLVL.